This T cell receptor (beta chain) was profiled in a study of glioma-infiltrating T cells after dendritic cell vaccination (dated by TCRdb to the mid-2010s). Describing the broader study: The cohort included 15 or so glioblastoma patients drawn from Phase I and II dendritic cell vaccination trials, of whom 9 were newly diagnosed and 6 had recurrent disease. Survival after dendritic cell vaccination was correlated with TCR sequencing metrics, such as TIL content and the overlap between tumor and blood repertoires. Between 2003 and 2012, the patients were given dendritic cell vaccination pulsed with autologous tumor lysate. To make the vaccine, monocyte-derived dendritic cells were cultured for about seven days with IL-4 and GM-CSF and then pulsed overnight with autologous tumor lysate. Patients received three intradermal dendritic cell vaccine injections at biweekly intervals in the arm below the axilla. In glioblastoma patients vaccinated with dendritic cells, deep sequencing of TCR beta CDR3 regions served to measure tumor-infiltrating lymphocyte content and to compare repertoires between tumor and blood. Study-wide conclusions, independent of this receptor: TCR clonality showed no direct relationship with survival, which suggests that a diverse polyclonal response may be important. The cohort was small and heterogeneous, and full blood and tumor sets were available for few patients, with initial-recurrent tumor pairs available for even fewer patients. After dendritic cell vaccination, a higher estimated pretreatment TIL content predicted longer time to progression and overall survival. The three-group TCR overlap response model was characterized as speculative, and prospective validation of the model was stated to be required.

Using the immunoSEQ assay, TCRB CDR3 regions were amplified from 1.5 to 2 micrograms of genomic DNA, or from all available DNA when less than that was on hand. The multiplex PCR employed 60 forward primers targeting TCR V beta segments and 13 reverse primers targeting J beta segments. To estimate reads per starting template, synthetic control templates were spiked into each sample at limiting dilution. Reads of 87 bp were generated by sequencing on the Illumina HiSeq System. Under the source paper's analysis protocol: PCR and sequencing errors were removed by a nearest neighbor algorithm that merged closely related sequences. TCR overlap was measured as the percentage of unique tumor TCR beta sequences also present in the same patient's peripheral blood. TCRdb carries this immuneACCESS record with in-frame sequences only. Its versions omit some clonotypes, under half of them owing to an unresolved V gene in the studies checked, with the rest unexplained. That table furnishes V, J and clone size, whereas the DNA furnished D and trimming. This sample has 99,000 or so clones in its table, and more than 70% of those were observed once. The ten most abundant clones make up roughly 5.3% of the sample.

In the paper's terms, the time point label means: after dendritic cell vaccination, including at tumor progression/relapse. Patients were selected on the basis of adequate residual fresh-frozen tumor tissue and more than two years of available survival data. Molecular status otherwise varied across the glioblastoma patients, but none of them carried an isocitrate dehydrogenase mutation. PBMC were collected before vaccination, two weeks after the third vaccination, and at tumor progression when it occurred. Genomic DNA was extracted with the Qiagen DNeasy Blood extraction Kit. The CDR3 numbers 14 residues from cysteine through phenylalanine. Just the 42-base CDR3 DNA is kept, in frame starting at base 1. In the germline V gene, CDR1 corresponds to MNHEY and CDR2 to SVGAGI. The V and J ends are trimmed by 5 bases and 2 bases, leaving 10 bases between them. This clone was observed a few times. Its antigen is currently not known. Base qualities are not at hand, and no much larger clone is one base apart.

The sample in question was blood, obtained after dendritic cell vaccination. The clonotype originates from a human donor with glioblastoma. The chain couples TRBV6-5 to TRBJ1-3; TRBD1 might be the D gene, on 5 matching bases. The sequence in DNA is TGTGCCAGCAGTCCGACAGTGACTGGAAACACCATATATTTT. This yields the protein CASSPTVTGNTIYF.